The rows below give T cell receptor beta chains drawn from one sample of a study of vaccination effects on CD4 cells after COVID-19. The assay was immunoSEQ multiplex PCR, and TCRdb's table has in-frame clones only and misses some. This table holds under 55,000 clones, about three quarters found once. These receptors have no identified antigens. The sequenced sample was CD4+ T cells from PBMCs cultured without peptide, obtained after COVID-19 vaccination. The receptors were gathered from a human donor who received a COVID-19 vaccine. Each CDR3 is given with its conserved first and last residue. A D gene is named only where the DNA matches it firmly. The listing skips clone size in some rows; elsewhere it reads once, few, many or a size class.

CDR3 DNA: TGTGCCAGCAGCCTACCGCTAACGATCAACACCGGGGAGCTGTTTTTT; CDR3 protein: CASSLPLTINTGELFF; V gene: TRBV3-1/TRBV3-2; D gene: NA; clone size: NA; J gene: TRBJ2-2
CDR3 DNA: TGTGCCAGCAGTGAAGCACAGAGTCGGGGCTACACCTTC; CDR3 protein: CASSEAQSRGYTF; V gene: TRBV2; D gene: NA; clone size: NA; J gene: TRBJ1-2
CDR3 DNA: TGTGCCAGCAGCTTCATTGGGGGGACTGGAAACACCATATATTTT; CDR3 protein: CASSFIGGTGNTIYF; V gene: TRBV7-9; D gene: NA; clone size: NA; J gene: TRBJ1-3
CDR3 DNA: TGTGCCAGCTCACAGGATTCTGATTCACCCCTCCACTTT; CDR3 protein: CASSQDSDSPLHF; V gene: TRBV18; D gene: NA; clone size: few; J gene: TRBJ1-6
CDR3 DNA: TGTGCCAGCAGGACTAGGATATACAATGAGCAGTTCTTC; CDR3 protein: CASRTRIYNEQFF; V gene: TRBV2; D gene: NA; clone size: NA; J gene: TRBJ2-1
CDR3 DNA: TGTGCCAGCAGTGAATCCTACTCCAATGAAAAACTGTTTTTT; CDR3 protein: CASSESYSNEKLFF; V gene: TRBV6-1; D gene: NA; clone size: NA; J gene: TRBJ1-4
CDR3 DNA: TGTGCCAGCAGCCGGATGGGGGGTAGCAATCAGCCCCAGCATTTT; CDR3 protein: CASSRMGGSNQPQHF; V gene: TRBV2; D gene: NA; clone size: few; J gene: TRBJ1-5
CDR3 DNA: TGTGCCAGCAGCTTGGCCGGGGCCGGGGAGCAGTTCTTC; CDR3 protein: CASSLAGAGEQFF; V gene: TRBV5-4; D gene: NA; clone size: NA; J gene: TRBJ2-1
CDR3 DNA: TGCGCCAGCAGCCCATACCCTGCTGGGAGTATTAGGGGCTACGAGCAGTACTTC; CDR3 protein: CASSPYPAGSIRGYEQYF; V gene: TRBV5-1; D gene: NA; clone size: NA; J gene: TRBJ2-7
CDR3 DNA: TGTGCCATCAGACAGGGAATCAACAATGAGCAGTTCTTC; CDR3 protein: CAIRQGINNEQFF; V gene: TRBV10-3; D gene: NA; clone size: NA; J gene: TRBJ2-1
CDR3 DNA: TGTGCCAGCAGAATCCAGTTAACAGGGAGTGGCTACACCTTC; CDR3 protein: CASRIQLTGSGYTF; V gene: TRBV2; D gene: NA; clone size: NA; J gene: TRBJ1-2
CDR3 DNA: TGTGCCAGCAGCTTAGCAACAGGGGCTGGAGGAAACACCATATATTTT; CDR3 protein: CASSLATGAGGNTIYF; V gene: TRBV7-9; D gene: TRBD1; clone size: NA; J gene: TRBJ1-3
CDR3 DNA: TGTGCCAGCAGCTTTTACGACTCTGGAAACACCATATATTTT; CDR3 protein: CASSFYDSGNTIYF; V gene: TRBV5-6; D gene: NA; clone size: NA; J gene: TRBJ1-3
CDR3 DNA: TGCGCCAGCAGCCTTATCGGGACTAGCGGTTGGGGTGAGCAGTTCTTC; CDR3 protein: CASSLIGTSGWGEQFF; V gene: TRBV5-1; D gene: TRBD2; clone size: NA; J gene: TRBJ2-1
CDR3 DNA: TGTGCCAGCTCAACCGGGACAGAGCTATTAGGTCAGCCCCAGCATTTT; CDR3 protein: CASSTGTELLGQPQHF; V gene: TRBV18; D gene: TRBD1; clone size: NA; J gene: TRBJ1-5
CDR3 DNA: TGTGCCAGCAGCAACAAGAACACTGAAGCTTTCTTT; CDR3 protein: CASSNKNTEAFF; V gene: TRBV21-1; D gene: NA; clone size: few; J gene: TRBJ1-1
CDR3 DNA: TGTGCCATCCCAAACCGGGACAGGGGTTCTGGGGCCAACGTCCTGACTTTC; CDR3 protein: CAIPNRDRGSGANVLTF; V gene: TRBV7-9; D gene: TRBD1; clone size: NA; J gene: TRBJ2-6